These 19 T cell receptor beta chains were sequenced from one sample in a study of cytomegalovirus exposure and HLA in healthy donors. The data were produced by immunoSEQ multiplex PCR, yet TCRdb's version contains in-frame clones alone and is incomplete. Of 140,000 to 150,000 clones in the sample, 80% to 90% were seen once. The specimen sequenced was PBMCs. The receptors here all came from a man aged 18 to 30 in good health and CMV-seropositive.

The chain joins TRBV28 to TRBJ2-7, with TRBD2 as a possible D gene (6 bases). The CDR3 consists of 15 residues. Germline values: CDR1 MDHEN, CDR2 SYDVKM. V lost 7 bases and J 0 bases, leaving 16 bases between the germline ends. CDR3 DNA sequence: TGTGCCAGCACCCCTATGGGGGGAAGCTCCTACGAGCAGTACTTC. Translated: CASTPMGGSSYEQYF. The full variable domain, in which reference TRBV28 and TRBJ2-7 provide the parts outside the CDR3, is DVKVTQSSRYLVKRTGEKVFLECVQDMDHENMFWYRQDPGLGLRLIYFSYDVKMKEKGDIPEGYSVSREKKERFSLILESASTNQTSMYLCASTPMGGSSYEQYFGPGTRLTVT.

The V gene is TRBV11-2, the J gene TRBJ2-7, with 9 bases aligning to TRBD1. J was trimmed by 1 base and V by 4 bases; bases with no gene match: 8. The CDR3 covers 16 residues. Germline loops: CDR1 SGHAT, CDR2 FQNNGV. The CDR3 here is CASSSNRGRLSYEQYF. CDR3 sequence (DNA): TGTGCCAGCAGCTCAAACAGGGGGCGCCTGTCCTACGAGCAGTACTTC.

V gene TRBV2 combines with J gene TRBJ1-5; D not certain. Looked up from germline, CDR1 is SNHLY and CDR2 is FYNNEI. Trimming shortened V by 8 bases and J by 0 bases, and 11 bases separated the two germline ends. This CDR3 region has 14 residues. The DNA of the CDR3 is TGTGCCAGCTCTAATAACTATAGCAATCAGCCCCAGCATTTT. Protein sequence: CASSNNYSNQPQHF. The full variable domain, its missing parts supplied by reference TRBV2 and TRBJ1-5, is EPEVTQTPSHQVTQMGQEVILRCVPISNHLYFYWYRQILGQKVEFLVSFYNNEISEKSEIFDDQFSVERPDGSNFTLKIRSTKLEDSAMYFCASSNNYSNQPQHFGDGTRLSIL.

The chain couples TRBV28 to TRBJ1-2, with D tentatively TRBD1 (5 bases). Trimming removed 5 bases from V and 0 bases from J, with 13 bases in between. This CDR3 spans 15 amino acids. In germline, CDR1 is MDHEN, CDR2 SYDVKM. The DNA for the CDR3 is TGTGCCAGCAGTATGACAGCCTATACTAACTATGGCTACACCTTC. Protein: CASSMTAYTNYGYTF.

J is TRBJ1-5 and V is TRBV19; tentatively, D is TRBD1 (6 bases). This CDR3 has 15 residues. Trimming shortened V by 1 base and J by 5 bases, and 12 bases separated the two germline ends. CDR1 and CDR2 (germline): LNHDA, SQIVND (reference sequence). This chain's CDR3 is CASSIATGPHQPQHF. The CDR3 bases are TGTGCCAGTAGTATAGCAACAGGGCCCCATCAGCCCCAGCATTTT.

This clone came up a few times. This chain links TRBV6-5 with TRBJ1-6; D might be TRBD1 (5 bases). The CDR3 is made up of 14 amino acids. Deletions cut 5 bases from V and 6 bases from J, with 11 bases between. CDR1 and CDR2 (germline): MNHEY, SVGAGI. CDR3 in DNA: TGTGCCAGCAGTCCAGGGATACTTAATTCACCCCTCCACTTT. Translating gives CASSPGILNSPLHF.

DNA for the CDR3: TGTGCCAGCAGCACGAGAGACACAGATACGCAGTATTTT. It translates to CASSTRDTDTQYF. This rearrangement joins TRBV9 to TRBJ2-3; the D is unclear. Germline CDR1 SGDLS, CDR2 YYNGEE. V gave up 4 bases and J gave up 2 bases, with 8 bases separating them. There are 13 residues in the CDR3.

The rearrangement links TRBV28 to TRBJ1-1; maybe TRBD1 (5 bases). The CDR3 sequence is 15 residues long. V was pared by 5 bases and J by 5 bases, with 18 bases between. Germline V gene lookup returns CDR1 MDHEN and CDR2 SYDVKM. CDR3 bases: TGTGCCAGCAGTCCCCTAGGCAGGGAGGGAACTGAAGCTTTCTTT. Its protein product is CASSPLGREGTEAFF.

This chain connects TRBV19 to TRBJ1-3; 10 bases are shared with TRBD1. This CDR3 comprises 16 residues. The V segment lost 3 bases and the J segment 4 bases; nucleotides outside the gene matches: 6. CDR1 and CDR2 (germline): LNHDA, SQIVND (reference sequence). In nucleotides, the CDR3 is TGTGCCAGTAGTATTGGGGGACAGGGGAGGGGAAACACCATATATTTT. As protein: CASSIGGQGRGNTIYF.

The chain combines TRBV9 with TRBJ2-1; 8 bases fit TRBD2. The germline CDR1 and CDR2 sequences are SGDLS and YYNGEE. The length of the CDR3 is 16 residues. After removal of 0 bases from V and 6 bases from J, the junction contained 8 bases not matched to a gene. CDR3: CASSVESGGPGNEQFF. CDR3 DNA: TGTGCCAGCAGCGTAGAATCGGGAGGGCCTGGCAATGAGCAGTTCTTC.

The chain carries TRBV19 and TRBJ1-4; 12 bases align to TRBD1. Germline V CDR1 and CDR2: LNHDA, SQIVND (reference sequence). Germline trimming cut 7 bases from V and 6 bases from J; bases unmatched to any gene: 9. This CDR3 contains 16 residues. In nucleotides, the CDR3 is TGTGCCAGTACCGCGGGACAGGGGGCTCTATATGAAAAACTGTTTTTT. This sequence encodes CASTAGQGALYEKLFF.

V usage is TRBV9 and J usage is TRBJ2-3; possibly TRBD1 for D (5 bases). Germline CDR1 reads SGDLS; CDR2 reads YYNGEE. CDR3 length equals 16 residues. V lost 0 bases and J lost 4, with 15 bases in between. In DNA, the CDR3 is TGTGCCAGCAGCGTAGAAGGGGTAGCCTCTGCAGATACGCAGTATTTT. As protein: CASSVEGVASADTQYF.

V gene TRBV4-1 combines with J gene TRBJ1-5; D possibly corresponds to TRBD1 (6 bases). The length of the CDR3 is 17 residues. With 3 bases removed from V and 2 bases from J, the gap between germline ends came to 17 bases. CDR1 MGHRA and CDR2 YSYEKL come from the germline V gene. The CDR3 is CASSQGGAYGGNQPQHF. CDR3 sequence (DNA): TGCGCCAGCAGCCAGGGGGGGGCTTATGGCGGCAATCAGCCCCAGCATTTT.

The rearrangement links TRBV7-9 to TRBJ1-5; D ambiguous. Germline CDR1 and CDR2: SEHNR and FQNEAQ (reference sequence). This CDR3 is built from 12 residues. With 5 bases removed from V and 0 bases from J, the gap between germline ends came to 2 bases. DNA of the CDR3: TGTGCCAGCAGCCATAGCAATCAGCCCCAGCATTTT. Its protein product is CASSHSNQPQHF.

Here the CDR3 reads CAWSTSGSTDTQYF. The CDR3 DNA reads as TGTGCCTGGAGTACTAGCGGGAGCACAGATACGCAGTATTTT. The chain links TRBV30 to TRBJ2-3; 9 nucleotides match TRBD2. CDR1 GTSNPN and CDR2 SVGIG come from the germline V gene (reference sequence). V trimming: 2 bases; J trimming: 0 bases; junction bases outside the gene matches: 0. This CDR3 contains 14 residues.

A single count supports this clone. CDR3 region: CASSLTRTGDHEQFF. CDR3 coding DNA: TGTGCCAGCAGCTTAACCAGGACAGGCGACCATGAGCAGTTCTTC. V is TRBV7-9 and J is TRBJ2-1, with 7 bases fitting TRBD1. CDR1 and CDR2 (germline): SEHNR, FQNEAQ (reference sequence). This CDR3 is 15 amino acids long. Losses at the gene ends were 2 bases for V and 8 bases for J; bases not matched to a gene: 9.

The rearrangement uses TRBV11-2 and TRBJ2-7; 9 bases map to TRBD1. The junction had 4 bases not matched to a gene; V was cut back by 3 bases and J by 4 bases. This CDR3 spans 14 amino acids. Germline V gene data show CDR1 as SGHAT and CDR2 as FQNNGV. In DNA, the CDR3 is TGTGCCAGCAGCTTGGGACAGGGTGGTTACGAGCAGTACTTC. It translates to CASSLGQGGYEQYF.

The chain employs TRBV4-1 and TRBJ2-7, with D perhaps TRBD1 (8 bases). Germline CDR1 and CDR2: MGHRA and YSYEKL. Between the trimmed V and J ends, which lost 3 bases and 2 bases, there was a span of 20 bases. CDR3 length: 17 amino acids. In nucleotides, the CDR3 is TGCGCCAGCAGCCACTCACAGGGGGGGACTTCCCCCTACGAGCAGTACTTC. Amino acids: CASSHSQGGTSPYEQYF.

The chain has TRBV6-6 and TRBJ2-7; the match to TRBD1 covers 7 bases. The ends lost 6 bases at V and 5 bases at J; junction bases unmatched: 7. In germline, CDR1 is MNHNY, CDR2 SVGAGI (reference sequence). The CDR3 has 13 residues. This CDR3 reads CASRLSTGNEQYF. Here the CDR3 DNA reads TGTGCCAGCAGGCTCTCGACAGGGAACGAGCAGTACTTC.